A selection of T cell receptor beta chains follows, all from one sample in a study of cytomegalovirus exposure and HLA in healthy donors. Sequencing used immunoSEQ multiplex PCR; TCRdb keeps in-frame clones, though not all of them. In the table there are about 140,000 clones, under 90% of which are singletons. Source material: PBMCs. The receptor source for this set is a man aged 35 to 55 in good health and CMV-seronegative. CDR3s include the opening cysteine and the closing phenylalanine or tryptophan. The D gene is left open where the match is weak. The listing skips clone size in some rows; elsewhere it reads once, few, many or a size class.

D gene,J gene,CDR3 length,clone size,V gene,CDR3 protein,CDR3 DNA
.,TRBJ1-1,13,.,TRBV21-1,CASSISAVPRAFF,TGTGCCAGCAGCATTTCCGCGGTACCGAGAGCTTTCTTT
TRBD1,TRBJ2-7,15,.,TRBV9,CASSVAGTVKSEQYF,TGTGCCAGCAGCGTAGCAGGGACAGTCAAGTCCGAGCAGTACTTC
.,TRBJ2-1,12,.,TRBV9,CASSVGSGEQFF,TGTGCCAGCAGCGTAGGGAGCGGTGAGCAGTTCTTC
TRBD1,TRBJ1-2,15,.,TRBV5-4,CASSIDRGRDYGYTF,TGTGCCAGCAGCATTGACAGGGGGCGCGACTATGGCTACACCTTC
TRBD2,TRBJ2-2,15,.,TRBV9,CASSVELAGAGELFF,TGTGCCAGCAGCGTAGAACTAGCGGGGGCCGGGGAGCTGTTTTTT
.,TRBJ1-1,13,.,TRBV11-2,CASSLNRDTEAFF,TGTGCCAGCAGCTTAAACCGAGACACTGAAGCTTTCTTT
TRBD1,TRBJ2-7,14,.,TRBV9,CASSVATGGFEQYF,TGTGCCAGCAGCGTAGCCACAGGGGGTTTCGAGCAGTACTTC
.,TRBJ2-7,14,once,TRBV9,CASSVDGGFYEQYF,TGTGCCAGCAGCGTAGACGGGGGATTCTACGAGCAGTACTTC
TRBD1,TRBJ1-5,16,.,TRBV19,CASKGYRDRVNQPQHF,TGTGCCAGTAAGGGGTACCGGGACAGGGTCAATCAGCCCCAGCATTTT
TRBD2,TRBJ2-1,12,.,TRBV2,CASSGLAGKQFF,TGTGCCAGCAGTGGACTAGCGGGGAAGCAGTTCTTC
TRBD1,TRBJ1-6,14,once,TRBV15,CATSRDRGTSPLHF,TGTGCCACCAGCAGAGACAGGGGGACCTCACCCCTCCACTTT
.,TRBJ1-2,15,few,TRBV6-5,CASSYNYRDYYGYTF,TGTGCCAGCAGTTACAACTACAGGGATTATTATGGCTACACCTTC
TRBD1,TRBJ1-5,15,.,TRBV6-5,CASSSDRGQNQPQHF,TGTGCCAGCAGTTCCGACAGGGGCCAAAATCAGCCCCAGCATTTT
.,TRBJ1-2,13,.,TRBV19,CATHGGLAGGYTF,TGTGCCACCCACGGGGGGCTCGCGGGTGGCTACACCTTC
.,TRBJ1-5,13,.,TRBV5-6,CASSLRANQPQHF,TGTGCCAGCAGCTTGAGAGCAAATCAGCCCCAGCATTTT
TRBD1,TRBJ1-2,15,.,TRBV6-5,CASSSPGQGAGGYTF,TGTGCCAGCAGTTCCCCGGGACAGGGAGCAGGTGGCTACACCTTC
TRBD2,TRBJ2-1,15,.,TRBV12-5,CASGYGLAGSNEQFF,TGTGCTAGTGGTTACGGACTAGCGGGGAGCAATGAGCAGTTCTTC
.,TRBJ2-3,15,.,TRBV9,CASSAGSSSTDTQYF,TGTGCCAGCAGCGCGGGATCTTCTAGCACAGATACGCAGTATTTT
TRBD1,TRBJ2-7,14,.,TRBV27,CASSFVRGSYEQYF,TGTGCCAGCAGTTTCGTCAGGGGGTCCTACGAGCAGTACTTC
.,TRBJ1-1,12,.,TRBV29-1,CSVSTGNTEAFF,TGCAGCGTTTCCACAGGGAACACTGAAGCTTTCTTT
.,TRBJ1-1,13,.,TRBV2,CASSGHPNTEAFF,TGTGCCAGCAGCGGACACCCGAACACTGAAGCTTTCTTT
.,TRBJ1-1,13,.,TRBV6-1,CASSVTGNTEAFF,TGTGCCAGCAGTGTGACAGGGAACACTGAAGCTTTCTTT
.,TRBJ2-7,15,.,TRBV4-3,CASSQDRTGGNEQYF,TGCGCCAGCAGCCAAGATCGGACAGGAGGGAACGAGCAGTACTTC
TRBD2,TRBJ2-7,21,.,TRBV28,CASSSRQGASLAGGTSYEQYF,TGTGCCAGCAGTTCGAGACAGGGGGCGTCACTAGCGGGGGGGACCTCCTACGAGCAGTACTTC
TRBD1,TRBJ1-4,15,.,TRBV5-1,CASSSQGARGEKLFF,TGCGCCAGCAGCTCGCAGGGGGCGCGGGGCGAAAAACTGTTTTTT
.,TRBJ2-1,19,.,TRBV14,CASSQETKWAHSSYNEQFF,TGTGCCAGCAGCCAAGAGACAAAATGGGCTCATTCGTCCTACAATGAGCAGTTCTTC
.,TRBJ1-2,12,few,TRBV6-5,CASSLQGSGYTF,TGTGCCAGCAGTCTACAGGGTTCTGGCTACACCTTC
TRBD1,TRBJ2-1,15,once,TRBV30,CAWSGRSGQYNEQFF,TGTGCCTGGAGTGGAAGGTCGGGACAGTACAATGAGCAGTTCTTC
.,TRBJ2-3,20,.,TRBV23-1,CASSQSITTSGHSCTDTQYF,TGCGCCAGCAGTCAATCGATTACCACTTCAGGACACTCTTGCACAGATACGCAGTATTTT
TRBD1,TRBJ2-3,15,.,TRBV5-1,CASSITGQDTDTQYF,TGCGCCAGCAGCATTACGGGACAGGACACAGATACGCAGTATTTT
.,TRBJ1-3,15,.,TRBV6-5,CASSYSNGAGNTIYF,TGTGCCAGCAGTTACTCGAATGGGGCCGGAAACACCATATATTTT
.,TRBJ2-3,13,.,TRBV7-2,CASRQGITDTQYF,TGTGCCAGCAGGCAGGGGATCACAGATACGCAGTATTTT
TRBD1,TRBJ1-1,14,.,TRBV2,CASSRQGANTEAFF,TGTGCCAGCAGTCGACAGGGGGCGAACACTGAAGCTTTCTTT
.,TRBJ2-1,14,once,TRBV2,CASSTRGRANEQFF,TGTGCCAGCAGTACCCGGGGTCGAGCCAATGAGCAGTTCTTC
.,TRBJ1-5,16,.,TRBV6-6,CASSSLGGMGNQPQHF,TGTGCCAGCAGCTCACTAGGGGGTATGGGCAATCAGCCCCAGCATTTT
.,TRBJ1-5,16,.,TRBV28,CASSTHRVGGGQPQHF,TGTGCCAGCAGTACCCACAGGGTTGGTGGCGGTCAGCCCCAGCATTTT
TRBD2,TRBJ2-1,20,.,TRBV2,CASSEPRTSGGGGGYNEQFF,TGTGCCAGCAGTGAACCCAGGACTAGCGGGGGGGGCGGCGGGTACAATGAGCAGTTCTTC
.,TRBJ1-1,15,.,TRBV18,CASSLQGPDNTEAFF,TGTGCCAGCTCACTGCAGGGCCCTGACAACACTGAAGCTTTCTTT
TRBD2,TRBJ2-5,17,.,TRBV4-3,CASSQVTSGGIPRVQYF,TGCGCCAGCAGCCAAGTGACTAGCGGGGGCATACCGAGAGTCCAGTACTTC
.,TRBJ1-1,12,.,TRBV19,CASSIDRGGAFF,TGTGCCAGTAGTATAGATCGGGGGGGAGCTTTCTTT
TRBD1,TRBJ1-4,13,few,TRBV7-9,CASRTGENEKLFF,TGTGCCAGCAGGACAGGGGAGAATGAAAAACTGTTTTTT
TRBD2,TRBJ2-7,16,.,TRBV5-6,CASSQTSGGFPYEQYF,TGTGCCAGCAGCCAGACTAGCGGGGGGTTCCCCTACGAGCAGTACTTC
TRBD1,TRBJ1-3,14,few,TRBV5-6,CASSFRQGGNTIYF,TGTGCCAGCAGCTTTAGACAGGGAGGAAACACCATATATTTT
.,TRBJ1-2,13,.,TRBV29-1,CSVEGGGGDGYTF,TGCAGCGTCGAGGGTGGGGGCGGCGATGGCTACACCTTC
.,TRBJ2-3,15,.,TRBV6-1,CASSELGSGTDTQYF,TGTGCCAGCAGTGAACTGGGGAGCGGCACAGATACGCAGTATTTT
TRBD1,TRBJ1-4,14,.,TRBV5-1,CASSGGQGQEKLFF,TGCGCCAGCTCAGGGGGCCAGGGGCAGGAAAAACTGTTTTTT
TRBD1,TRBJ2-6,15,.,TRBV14,CASSPGGIGANVLTF,TGTGCCAGCAGCCCAGGGGGCATTGGGGCCAACGTCCTGACTTTC
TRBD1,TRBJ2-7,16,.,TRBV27,CASSLRLTGGGNEQYF,TGTGCCAGCAGTTTACGCCTCACAGGGGGCGGAAACGAGCAGTACTTC
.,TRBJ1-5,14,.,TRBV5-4,CASSWKGSNQPQHF,TGTGCCAGCAGTTGGAAGGGGAGCAATCAGCCCCAGCATTTT
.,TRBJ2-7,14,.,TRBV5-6,CASSPGLTAYEQYF,TGTGCCAGCAGCCCCGGACTCACGGCCTACGAGCAGTACTTC
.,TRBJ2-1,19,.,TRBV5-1,CASTLPTSSLWSSYNEQFF,TGCGCCAGCACCTTACCCACTAGTTCTCTTTGGAGCTCCTACAATGAGCAGTTCTTC
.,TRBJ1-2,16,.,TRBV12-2,CASRLEGVQGLYGYTF,TGTGCAAGTCGCTTAGAGGGGGTTCAGGGGCTCTATGGCTACACCTTC
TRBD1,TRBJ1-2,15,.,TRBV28,CASSLGQVANYGYTF,TGTGCCAGCAGTTTAGGACAGGTAGCTAACTATGGCTACACCTTC
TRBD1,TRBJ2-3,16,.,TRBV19,CASSTMTGSVGDTQYF,TGTGCCAGTAGTACGATGACAGGGTCTGTCGGGGATACGCAGTATTTT
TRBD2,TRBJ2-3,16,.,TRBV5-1,CASRRELAGGPNTQYF,TGCGCCAGCAGACGGGAACTAGCGGGGGGCCCGAATACGCAGTATTTT
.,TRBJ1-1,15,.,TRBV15,CATSRDGTSYREAFF,TGTGCCACCAGCAGAGACGGGACTTCCTATAGGGAAGCTTTCTTT
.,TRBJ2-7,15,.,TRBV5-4,CASSPGGTPAYEQYF,TGTGCCAGCAGCCCAGGGGGGACTCCGGCCTACGAGCAGTACTTC
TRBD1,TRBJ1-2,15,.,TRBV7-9,CASSSPDRGDYGYTF,TGTGCCAGCAGCTCACCGGACAGGGGGGACTATGGCTACACCTTC
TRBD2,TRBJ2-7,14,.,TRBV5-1,CASSFGGSSYEQYF,TGCGCCAGCAGCTTCGGGGGGAGCTCCTACGAGCAGTACTTC